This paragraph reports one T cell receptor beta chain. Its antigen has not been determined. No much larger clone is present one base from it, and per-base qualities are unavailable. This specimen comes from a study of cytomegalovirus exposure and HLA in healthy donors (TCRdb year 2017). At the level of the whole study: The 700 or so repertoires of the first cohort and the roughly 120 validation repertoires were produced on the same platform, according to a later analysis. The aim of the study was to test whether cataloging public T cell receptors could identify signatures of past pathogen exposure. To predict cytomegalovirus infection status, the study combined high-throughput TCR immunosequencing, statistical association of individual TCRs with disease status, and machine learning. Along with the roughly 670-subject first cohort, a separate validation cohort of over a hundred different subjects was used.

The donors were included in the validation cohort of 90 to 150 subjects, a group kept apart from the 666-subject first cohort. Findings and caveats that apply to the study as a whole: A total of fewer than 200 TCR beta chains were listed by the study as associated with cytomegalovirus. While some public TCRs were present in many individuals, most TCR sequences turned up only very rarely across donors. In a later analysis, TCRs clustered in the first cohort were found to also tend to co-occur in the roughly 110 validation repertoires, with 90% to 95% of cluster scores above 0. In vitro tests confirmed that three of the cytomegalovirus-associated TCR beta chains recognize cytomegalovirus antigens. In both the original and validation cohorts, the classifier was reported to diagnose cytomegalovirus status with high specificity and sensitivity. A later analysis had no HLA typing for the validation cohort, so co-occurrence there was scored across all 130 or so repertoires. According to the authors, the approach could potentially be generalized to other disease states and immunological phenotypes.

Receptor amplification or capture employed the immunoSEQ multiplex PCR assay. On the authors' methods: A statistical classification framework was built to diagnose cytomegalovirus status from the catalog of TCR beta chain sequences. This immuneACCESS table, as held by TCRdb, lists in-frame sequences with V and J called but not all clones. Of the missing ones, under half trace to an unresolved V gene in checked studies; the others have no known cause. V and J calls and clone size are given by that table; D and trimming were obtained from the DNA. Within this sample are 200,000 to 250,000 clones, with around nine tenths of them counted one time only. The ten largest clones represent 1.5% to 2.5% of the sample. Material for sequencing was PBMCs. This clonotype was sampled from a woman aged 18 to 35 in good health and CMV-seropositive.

The bases are TGTGCCAGCAGTCTTGGAGGGAGTAAGCCCCAGCATTTT. Protein translation: CASSLGGSKPQHF. The rearrangement joined TRBV2 to TRBJ1-5; no D gene can be assigned with confidence. V is shortened by 5 bases, J by 8 bases, and the region joining them spans 13 bases. Including cysteine and phenylalanine, the CDR3 has 13 amino acids. The entry retains the CDR3 DNA only, 39 bases that are in frame from base 1. The CDR1 and CDR2 encoded by the germline V gene are SNHLY and FYNNEI.